These 10 T cell receptor beta chains came from one sample sequenced in a study of T-cell reconstitution after alpha-beta-depleted transplantation in children. Study-level points and caveats: The main origin of T-cell counts and diversity one year after transplant was newly produced T cells.

Molecular barcoding with unique molecular identifiers was used for the TCRbeta library. TCRdb called the PCR reads again in MiXCR, with one record for every CDR3 protein. The repertoire has 330,000 or so distinct CDR3 sequences, 6.5% to 9% of them found once; the top ten carry approximately 9.6%. No antigens are known for them. The sequencing used peripheral blood, collected 360 days after TCRalphabeta/CD19-depleted stem cell transplant. The receptor source for this set is a female patient aged 2-10 years who had a stem cell transplant for Fanconi anemia, so the T cells may come from the graft donor.

This clonotype showed up many times. The rearrangement links TRBV7-3 to TRBJ2-7, with 7 positions matching TRBD1. The junction had 6 bases not matched to a gene; V was cut back by 5 bases and J by 5 bases. The length of the CDR3 is 13 residues. CDR1 and CDR2 from the germline V gene are SGHTA and FQGTGA. This CDR3 is CASSHTGDHEQYF. The CDR3 nucleotides read TGTGCCAGCAGCCACACAGGGGACCACGAGCAGTACTTC.

This clonotype was recorded many times. The V and J genes are TRBV5-1 and TRBJ2-7; 7 bases align to TRBD1. This CDR3 region has 14 residues. J was trimmed by 3 bases and V by 1 base; bases with no gene match: 4. From germline, CDR1 is SGHRS and CDR2 YFSETQ. The CDR3 DNA follows: TGCGCCAGCAGCTTGTCCGGGACAGACTACGAGCAGTACTTC. It encodes CASSLSGTDYEQYF.

This clonotype was seen at least ten times. The V call is TRBV6-2 or TRBV6-3, the J call TRBJ1-1; TRBD1 agrees at 9 bases. This CDR3 is 14 amino acids long. J lost 4 bases, V lost 5 bases, and 5 bases had no gene match. Looked up from germline, CDR1 is MNHEY and CDR2 is SVGEGT. CDR3 sequence reads: CASSTQGAVTEAFF. In DNA, the CDR3 is TGTGCCAGCAGTACACAGGGGGCGGTCACTGAAGCTTTCTTT.

In its sample, this clonotype was seen many times. This chain connects TRBV5-6 to TRBJ2-1; TRBD2 agrees at 12 bases. Per the germline V gene, CDR1 is SGHDT and CDR2 is YYEEEE. CDR3 length: 15 amino acids. The V and J ends lost 4 bases and 7 bases, in that order; junction bases with no gene match: 6. CDR3 loop: CASSLAGGMWNEQFF. The CDR3 region has the DNA TGTGCCAGCAGCCTAGCGGGGGGGATGTGGAATGAGCAGTTCTTC.

This clonotype occurred many times. The genes are TRBV6-1 and TRBJ2-5, with D tentatively TRBD2 (6 bases). V was shortened by 7 bases and J by 0 bases, with 12 bases between the two germline ends. The germline V gene has CDR1 MNHNS and CDR2 SASEGT. The length of the CDR3 is 14 residues. As DNA, the CDR3 is TGTGCCAGCACCCCCGCGGGAAACCAAGAGACCCAGTACTTC. Its translation is CASTPAGNQETQYF.

The rearrangement links TRBV18 to TRBJ1-1; TRBD1 matches at 9 bases. The germline CDR1 and CDR2 sequences are KGHSH and LQKENI. The length of the CDR3 is 15 residues. With V trimmed by 3 bases and J by 4 bases, 6 bases remained unmatched. The CDR3 reads CASSPTGGLGTEAFF. DNA for the CDR3: TGTGCCAGCTCACCGACAGGGGGTCTGGGCACTGAAGCTTTCTTT.

The sample holds a few counts of this clonotype. This rearrangement joins TRBV15 to TRBJ2-7; tentatively, D is TRBD1 or TRBD2 (5 bases each). Trimming stripped 6 bases from V and 4 bases from J, with 13 bases between. The length of the CDR3 is 13 residues. The germline V gene has CDR1 LNHNV and CDR2 YYDKDF (reference sequence). Here the CDR3 reads CATRTEGRYEQYF. DNA of the CDR3: TGTGCCACCAGAACCGAGGGGCGGTACGAGCAGTACTTC.

In its sample, this clonotype was seen many times. The chain couples TRBV6-5 to TRBJ1-3; 8 bases match TRBD1. The CDR3 is 17 amino acids. Germline assignment: CDR1 MNHEY and CDR2 SVGAGI. V lost 8 bases, J lost 0 bases, and 12 bases stayed unmatched. The CDR3 is CASLLRPGQVSGNTIYF. The CDR3 DNA follows: TGTGCCAGCCTACTTCGACCGGGACAGGTCTCTGGAAACACCATATATTTT.

Concerning this clonotype itself: A read error may produce the germline difference seen at one junction end. The genes are TRBV6-1 and TRBJ1-3, with unresolved D. Germline V gene data show CDR1 as MNHNS and CDR2 as SASEGT. The length of the CDR3 is 14 residues. CDR3 bases: TGTGCCAGCAGGGTAACTTCCTCTGGAAACACCTTATATTTT. It yields the protein CASRVTSSGNTLYF.

This clonotype was picked up many times. The chain is built from TRBV9 and TRBJ2-1; D is perhaps TRBD1 (5 bases). From germline, CDR1 is SGDLS and CDR2 YYNGEE. Trimming took off 0 bases at V and 7 bases at J, with 11 bases between the two ends. The CDR3 loop spans 14 amino acids. CDR3 nucleotide sequence: TGTGCCAGCAGCGTAGGTCCAGGGTTGAATGAGCAGTTCTTC. As protein: CASSVGPGLNEQFF.